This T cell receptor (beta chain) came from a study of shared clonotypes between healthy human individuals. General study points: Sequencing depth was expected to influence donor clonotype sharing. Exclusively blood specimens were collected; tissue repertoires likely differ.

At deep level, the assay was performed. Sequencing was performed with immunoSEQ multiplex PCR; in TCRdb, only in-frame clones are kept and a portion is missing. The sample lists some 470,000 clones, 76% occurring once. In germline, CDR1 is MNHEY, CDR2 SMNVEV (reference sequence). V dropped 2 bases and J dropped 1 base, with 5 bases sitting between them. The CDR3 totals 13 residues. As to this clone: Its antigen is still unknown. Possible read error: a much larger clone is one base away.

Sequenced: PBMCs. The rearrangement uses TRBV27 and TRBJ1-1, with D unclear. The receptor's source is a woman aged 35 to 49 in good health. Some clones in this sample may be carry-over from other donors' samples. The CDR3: CASSLIGNTEAFF. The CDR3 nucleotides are TGTGCCAGCAGTTTAATCGGGAACACTGAAGCTTTCTTT.